This TCR beta chain emerged from a study of response to subunit inactivated influenza vaccine. Study findings and constraints: Seasonal influenza vaccination, on each occasion, was suggested by the authors to recruit few new T cells.

The CDR3 is 17 amino acids. Germline values: CDR1 MNHEY, CDR2 SVGAGI. Concerning this clonotype itself: Its target is not known. The junction departs from germline at one end; a sequencing error may be responsible.

From the RT-PCR reads, TCRdb called clonotypes with MiXCR, one entry per CDR3 protein. The sample contains around 790,000 distinct CDR3 sequences, approximately 22% of which appear only once. The receptor comes from a middle-aged man who received an inactivated influenza vaccine. Sequenced material: PBMCs from blood, taken 5 days after vaccination. V gene TRBV6-5 combines with J gene TRBJ2-6; D perhaps matches TRBD1 (5 bases). CDR3 nucleotide sequence: TGTGCCAGCAGTTACTCGATCATAGACTCTGGGGCCAACGTCCTGACCTTC. Translated: CASSYSIIDSGANVLTF.